This TCR beta chain is drawn from a study of control samples from healthy donors and cancer patients. CDR3 size: 15 residues. Germline values: CDR1 MNHNS, CDR2 SASEGT. V lost 1 base and J 0 bases, leaving 8 bases between the germline ends. Some clones are missing from TCRdb's copy, which holds only in-frame ones; the method was immunoSEQ multiplex PCR. The repertoire includes roughly 54,000 clones, around 97% of them detected once, and about 1.9% sits in the top ten. The chain joins TRBV6-1 to TRBJ2-3; TRBD1 is a possible D gene (5 bases). This TCR came from a woman in her 30s in good health. Sample: blood. CDR3 nucleotides: TGTGCCAGCAGTGAAGGGGGCAGGAGCACAGATACGCAGTATTTT. This gives the protein CASSEGGRSTDTQYF.